The present T cell receptor (beta chain) was sequenced within a study of CD8 T cells in ankylosing spondylitis. Trimming pared 8 bases from V and 2 bases from J, leaving 11 bases between. CDR1 MNHNS and CDR2 SASEGT come from the germline V gene. The CDR3 is made up of 13 amino acids. By quantitative 5'-RACE with molecular barcodes, the TCR beta libraries were made. TCRdb re-called the 5' RACE reads with MiXCR, one entry per CDR3 protein. Seen here are roughly 230,000 distinct CDR3 sequences, roughly 10% observed once, and the top ten hold 2.6%. This clonotype was seen at least ten times. The sequence was obtained from a male donor with ankylosing spondylitis or in good health (not recorded which). The chain links TRBV6-1 to TRBJ2-3; D unresolved. Sequences were obtained from blood, either unsorted or a sorted T cell fraction (not recorded which). CDR3 coding DNA: TGTGCCAGCGTCCGCGACCTCACAGATACGCAGTATTTT. Its protein product is CASVRDLTDTQYF.